This TCR beta chain was identified in a study of blood T cells in healthy people across ages. The use of a sample-barcoded 5' primer and a J-beta primer mix characterized a second PCR of roughly 7 to 11 cycles. Per-sample output comprised a minimum of 2.5 million paired-end reads containing CDR3. TCRdb used MiXCR to reprocess the 5' RACE reads, holding one entry per CDR3 protein. The sample shows roughly 700,000 distinct CDR3 sequences, roughly 25% of them seen only once. CDR3 length equals 14 residues. Germline V lookup: CDR1 SGHDT, CDR2 YYEEEE. Trimming stripped 0 bases from V and 1 base from J, with 8 bases between. This clonotype has a handful of counts. This sample was also put to use in a study of T cells of mothers and their children. As that study records: The sample comes from roughly 9 healthy Caucasian donors: mothers and children.

This chain links TRBV5-6 with TRBJ2-7; tentatively, D is TRBD1 (5 bases). The sequenced sample consisted of blood. The sequence came from a boy aged 5 to 17 in good health. CDR3 protein: CASSLEYRSYEQYF. CDR3 nucleotide sequence: TGTGCCAGCAGCTTGGAATACAGGTCCTACGAGCAGTACTTC.